Sequencing of this T cell receptor (beta chain) was carried out in a study of molecular identifiers for immune sequencing clone quantification. Findings and caveats of the study: Identical TCR molecules that share a barcode could lead to an underestimation of highly expanded clone sizes.

Preparation methods for the bulk TCR libraries were those previously described, with listed TCR primers. TCRdb reprocessed the PCR reads via MiXCR and lists one record per CDR3 protein. The profile shows a few hundred thousand distinct CDR3 sequences, about a fifth of them singletons. The CDR3 runs to 16 residues. V lost 0 bases to trimming and J lost 0 bases, with 11 bases between them. Germline loops: CDR1 SGDLS, CDR2 YYNGEE. In its sample, this clonotype was seen many times. The antigen is undetermined. Sequenced material: naive CD8+ T cells from blood, with Jurkat cell RNA spiked in. The subset here: FACS-sorted CD8+CD4-CCR7+CD45RA+ naive T cells. This TCR derives from a human donor in good health. Some libraries in this study had Jurkat cell RNA spiked in. The gene calls are TRBV9 and TRBJ2-3; no clear D gene. CDR3 residues: CASSVVSQASTDTQYF. CDR3 bases: TGTGCCAGCAGCGTAGTGTCTCAGGCTAGCACAGATACGCAGTATTTT.